The 13 T cell receptor beta chains in this list originate from one sample, sequenced in a study of PD-L1 blockade in urothelial cancer. Sample time point: peripheral blood 6 weeks after treatment start. Only in-frame clones appear in the TCRdb table, and some are missing; sequencing was by immunoSEQ multiplex PCR. The sample records around 120,000 clones, 75% to 90% being singletons. Specimen: PBMCs, collected around atezolizumab (anti-PD-L1) treatment. Every receptor here comes from a man in his fifties or sixties with urothelial cancer.

V usage is TRBV5-8 and J usage is TRBJ1-1; tentative D call: TRBD1 (5 bases). Trimming removed 1 base from V and 3 bases from J, with 13 bases in between. CDR1 SGHTS and CDR2 YDEGEE come from the germline V gene. This CDR3 is 15 amino acids long. CDR3 amino acids: CASSLFGQGYTEAFF. CDR3 in DNA: TGTGCCAGCAGCTTGTTTGGGCAGGGCTACACTGAAGCTTTCTTT.

V usage is TRBV7-9 and J usage is TRBJ2-3; D might be TRBD1 (6 bases). The germline gives CDR1 SEHNR, CDR2 FQNEAQ (reference sequence). With 5 bases removed from V and 3 bases from J, the gap between germline ends came to 18 bases. The CDR3 loop spans 16 amino acids. CDR3 in DNA: TGTGCCAGCAGCCTAAGGGGGTCCGGGGAAACAGATACGCAGTATTTT. Protein: CASSLRGSGETDTQYF. Based on the CDR3 plus reference TRBV7-9 and TRBJ2-3, the full variable domain is DTGVSQNPRHKITKRGQNVTFRCDPISEHNRLYWYRQTLGQGPEFLTYFQNEAQLEKSRLLSDRFSAERPKGSFSTLEIQRTEQGDSAMYLCASSLRGSGETDTQYFGPGTRLTVL.

The gene calls are TRBV6-4 and TRBJ2-1; TRBD2 is a possible D gene (6 bases). V was shortened by 3 bases and J by 9 bases, with 9 bases between the two germline ends. The germline V gene has CDR1 MRHNA and CDR2 SNTAGT. The CDR3 runs to 12 residues. The CDR3 reads CASSEGGAEQFF. CDR3 sequence (DNA): TGTGCCAGCAGTGAAGGCGGGGCTGAGCAGTTCTTC.

V is TRBV27 and J is TRBJ1-5, with 9 bases that match TRBD1. This CDR3 contains 16 residues. V trimming: 5 bases; J trimming: 7 bases; junction bases outside the gene matches: 12. Germline V gene sequence: CDR1 MNHEY, CDR2 SMNVEV (reference sequence). CDR3: CASSPLDRGDGQPQHF. The CDR3 bases are TGTGCCAGCAGTCCCCTGGACAGGGGAGATGGCCAGCCCCAGCATTTT.

This clone was observed a single time. The genes are TRBV7-9 and TRBJ1-1; TRBD1 matches at 12 bases. The trim removed 8 bases at V and 4 bases at J, leaving 8 bases unmatched. The CDR3 extends over 15 amino acids. CDR1 is SEHNR, CDR2 FQNEAQ, per germline (reference sequence). For the CDR3, the DNA is TGTGCCAGCCGTTTTGGGACAGGGGGCTTCACTGAAGCTTTCTTT. Protein sequence: CASRFGTGGFTEAFF. The full variable domain, in which reference TRBV7-9 and TRBJ1-1 provide the parts outside the CDR3, is DTGVSQNPRHKITKRGQNVTFRCDPISEHNRLYWYRQTLGQGPEFLTYFQNEAQLEKSRLLSDRFSAERPKGSFSTLEIQRTEQGDSAMYLCASRFGTGGFTEAFFGQGTRLTVV.

The rearrangement joins TRBV6-6 to TRBJ1-5, with TRBD1 matching 11 bases. After removal of 8 bases from V and 5 bases from J, the junction contained 5 bases not matched to a gene. The CDR3 length is 14 residues. CDR1 MNHNY and CDR2 SVGAGI come from the germline V gene (reference sequence). This chain's CDR3 is CASGPGQGDQPQHF. The DNA of the CDR3 is TGTGCCAGCGGACCGGGACAGGGGGATCAGCCCCAGCATTTT.

This sequence joins TRBV7-6 and TRBJ2-5; D might be TRBD1 (7 bases). The V and J ends lost 5 bases and 4 bases respectively, with 17 bases between them. CDR1 is SGHVS, CDR2 FNYEAQ, per germline. The length of the CDR3 is 15 residues. CDR3 bases: TGTGCCAGCAGCCCCCAATCAGGGGGAGGAGAGACCCAGTACTTC. Translated, it gives CASSPQSGGGETQYF.

CDR3 sequence: CASSSAGTGSYGYTF. For the CDR3, the DNA is TGTGCCAGCAGCTCGGCCGGGACAGGTAGTTATGGCTACACCTTC. This rearrangement joins TRBV7-9 to TRBJ1-2; 8 bases match TRBD1. CDR1 is SEHNR and CDR2 is FQNEAQ in the germline V gene (reference sequence). V shed 4 bases, J shed 5 bases, and the junction held 9 bases outside the gene matches. There are 15 residues in the CDR3.

V gene TRBV28 combines with J gene TRBJ2-1, with TRBD1 identical over 7 bases. Germline lookup yields CDR1 MDHEN and CDR2 SYDVKM. Trimming took 5 bases from V and 7 from J; bases not matched to a gene: 8. The CDR3 contains 14 residues. Here the CDR3 DNA reads TGTGCCAGCAGTCCGACAGGGTTTAGGAATGAGCAGTTCTTC. Protein: CASSPTGFRNEQFF.

The chain links TRBV7-2 to TRBJ2-7, with D perhaps matching TRBD2 (5 bases). CDR3 length: 12 amino acids. The germline V gene encodes CDR1 SGHTA and CDR2 FQGNSA. V was cut by 8 bases and J by 4 bases, with 12 bases left in between. The CDR3 DNA follows: TGTGCCAGCTCTCTATCGGGGTACGAGCAGTACTTC. Its protein is CASSLSGYEQYF. Full variable domain (outside the CDR3, taken from reference TRBV7-2 and TRBJ2-7): GAGVSQSPSNKVTEKGKDVELRCDPISGHTALYWYRQSLGQGLEFLIYFQGNSAPDKSGLPSDRFSAERTGGSVSTLTIQRTQQEDSAVYLCASSLSGYEQYFGPGTRLTVT.

The V gene is TRBV5-1, the J gene TRBJ1-1; TRBD1 matches 9 bases. V trimming: 1 base; J trimming: 5 bases; junction bases outside the gene matches: 6. CDR1 is SGHRS and CDR2 is YFSETQ in the germline V gene. The CDR3 has 15 residues. The DNA for the CDR3 is TGCGCCAGCAGCTTGCACAGGGGGCGAGGGACTGAAGCTTTCTTT. It translates to CASSLHRGRGTEAFF.

The gene calls are TRBV2 and TRBJ2-1; TRBD2 matches 11 bases. The CDR3 totals 18 residues. After removal of 6 bases from V and 3 bases from J, the junction contained 13 bases not matched to a gene. Germline-derived CDR1 and CDR2 are SNHLY and FYNNEI. CDR3 bases: TGTGCCAGCAGGCGACTAGCGGGAATGGGAGAGGGCTACAATGAGCAGTTCTTC. This gives the protein CASRRLAGMGEGYNEQFF.

The rearrangement joins TRBV6-1 to TRBJ1-1; TRBD1 is a possible D gene (5 bases). V was clipped by 1 base and J by 5 bases, with 8 bases between them. The CDR3 is made up of 13 amino acids. CDR1 and CDR2 (germline): MNHNS, SASEGT. The CDR3 spells CASSEGGGTEAFF. CDR3 in DNA: TGTGCCAGCAGTGAAGGGGGGGGGACTGAAGCTTTCTTT.